This is a list of T cell receptor beta chains from one sample in a study of cytotoxic CD8 clonotypes in ibrutinib-treated CLL. The method was immunoSEQ multiplex PCR; TCRdb's version includes in-frame clones alone and lacks a portion of them. The repertoire consists of 130,000 or so clones, with roughly 84% occurring once and the leading ten covering about 3.3%. The sequenced sample was PBMCs, obtained after 24 months of ibrutinib treatment. The receptors were sampled from a human donor with chronic lymphocytic leukemia. CDR3s include the opening cysteine and the closing phenylalanine or tryptophan. Fields, in order: D gene, V gene, J gene, clone size, CDR3 DNA, CDR3 protein. The D gene is left open where the match is weak. Clone sizes are given selectively: once, few, many, or a class where the clone is expanded.

-	TRBV25-1	TRBJ1-3	-	TGTGCCAGCACCAAGCAGGGCTCTGGAAACACCATATATTTT	CASTKQGSGNTIYF
TRBD1	TRBV19	TRBJ2-1	-	TGTGCCAGTAGTATGTTTCTGGGACAGGGCTACAATGAGCAGTTCTTC	CASSMFLGQGYNEQFF
-	TRBV2	TRBJ2-7	once	TGTGCCAGCAGTGAGGGGGGCTACGAGCAGTACTTC	CASSEGGYEQYF
TRBD1	TRBV13	TRBJ1-2	-	TGTGCCAGCAGCTCCTCCCGGGACAGCGGAATTACTAACTATGGCTACACCTTC	CASSSSRDSGITNYGYTF
-	TRBV5-4	TRBJ2-2	-	TGTGCCAGCAGCTCTACAGGGGGGGCCGGGGAGCTGTTTTTT	CASSSTGGAGELFF
-	TRBV27	TRBJ2-7	-	TGTGCCAGCAGTTTACGGGGGGCCGGATCCTACGAGCAGTACTTC	CASSLRGAGSYEQYF
-	TRBV19	TRBJ2-3	once	TGTGCCAGTAGTTGGGGTGCAGATACGCAGTATTTT	CASSWGADTQYF
-	TRBV11-2	TRBJ1-3	-	TGTGCCAGCAGCTTAGTAGTCCAGGGACCTAGGGTGGCCATATATTTT	CASSLVVQGPRVAIYF
TRBD1	TRBV6-5	TRBJ1-2	-	TGTGCCAGCATGGAGGGACAGGGGGTTTGGTCTGGCTACACCTTC	CASMEGQGVWSGYTF
-	TRBV7-6	TRBJ2-6	once	TGTGCCAGCAGCTTATTCGTCCGTGGGGCCAACGTCCTGACTTTC	CASSLFVRGANVLTF
TRBD1	TRBV30	TRBJ1-2	-	TGTGCCTGGAGTGTTAGGGACAGGGACGGCTACACCTTC	CAWSVRDRDGYTF
-	TRBV27	TRBJ2-1	-	TGTGCCAGCAGTTCATATTCACGTTCCTACAATGAGCAGTTCTTC	CASSSYSRSYNEQFF
-	TRBV18	TRBJ2-5	-	TGTGCCAGCTCTTCAGGGGAAAAAAGATTCGAGACCCAGTACTTC	CASSSGEKRFETQYF
TRBD1	TRBV30	TRBJ1-5	-	TGTGCCTGGAGTCGGGACAGGGGGCACGAGCAGCCCCAGCATTTT	CAWSRDRGHEQPQHF
-	TRBV10-2	TRBJ1-5	-	TGCGCCAGCAGTGACGGGAACAATCAGCCCCAGCATTTT	CASSDGNNQPQHF
-	TRBV6-5	TRBJ2-6	-	TGTGCCAGCAGTTACGGCGGGAACTCTGGGGCCAACGTCCTGACTTTC	CASSYGGNSGANVLTF
-	TRBV18	TRBJ2-5	-	TGTGCCAGCTCACCACCGTTGGCAGGGTTGGCGCGATACCAAGAGACCCAGTACTTC	CASSPPLAGLARYQETQYF
-	TRBV2	TRBJ1-4	-	TGTGCCAGCAAGATCCGGGAAAAACTGTTTTTT	CASKIREKLFF
TRBD1	TRBV18	TRBJ2-1	-	TGTGCCAGCTCACCAGACAGGGGCAATGAGCAGTTCTTC	CASSPDRGNEQFF
TRBD1	TRBV5-4	TRBJ1-2	-	TGTGCCAGCAGCCCCGGACAGGGGAGGGTAGGCTACACCTTC	CASSPGQGRVGYTF
-	TRBV6-5	TRBJ1-4	once	TGTGCCAGCAGTTATGTCCCAACTAATGAAAAACTGTTTTTT	CASSYVPTNEKLFF
TRBD1	TRBV18	TRBJ1-2	-	TGTGCCAGCTCACCCGGACAGGGGGACAGGGGCTACACCTTC	CASSPGQGDRGYTF
TRBD1	TRBV7-2	TRBJ2-3	-	TGTGCCAGCAGCTTAAGGGGACAGGGTCTCACAGATACGCAGTATTTT	CASSLRGQGLTDTQYF
TRBD1	TRBV6-5	TRBJ1-2	-	TGTGCCAGCAGTTCACGGACAGGGCGCCATGGCTACACCTTC	CASSSRTGRHGYTF
TRBD2	TRBV19	TRBJ2-5	-	TGTGCCAGTAGTCCTTGGACTAGCGGGACGGAGACCCAGTACTTC	CASSPWTSGTETQYF
-	TRBV5-1	TRBJ2-7	few	TGCGCCAGCAGCTTGCTCGGAGACTACGAGCAGTACTTC	CASSLLGDYEQYF
-	TRBV2	TRBJ1-2	-	TGTGCCAGCAGTGCTGGACAAGGTGGCTACACCTTC	CASSAGQGGYTF
-	TRBV6-5	TRBJ1-3	-	TGTGCCAGCAGTTCCTCAGGGGCTGGAAACACCATATATTTT	CASSSSGAGNTIYF
TRBD1	TRBV27	TRBJ1-4	-	TGTGCCAGCAGCAAACCCGGGACAGGGGTTGAAAAACTGTTTTTT	CASSKPGTGVEKLFF
TRBD1	TRBV30	TRBJ1-6	-	TGTGCCTGGAGTGTCGGACAGGTCGGAAGTAATTCACCCCTCCACTTT	CAWSVGQVGSNSPLHF
TRBD1	TRBV7-9	TRBJ2-7	-	TGTGCCAGCAGCCGGGACAGGGAGGACGACGAGCAGTACTTC	CASSRDREDDEQYF
-	TRBV18	TRBJ1-6	few	TGTGCCAGCTCACCTGCAGGGCGGGGATCGGGCTCACCCCTCCACTTT	CASSPAGRGSGSPLHF
-	TRBV27	TRBJ1-5	few	TGTGCCAGCAGTCCCCTCCAGGGAGAGGCGCAGCCCCAGCATTTT	CASSPLQGEAQPQHF
TRBD1	TRBV5-1	TRBJ1-2	-	TGCGCCAGCAGCGGAGGACAGGGGGCGGATGGCTACACCTTC	CASSGGQGADGYTF
TRBD2	TRBV4-3	TRBJ2-2	-	TGCGCCAGCAGCGGAGCGGGGACTTTCACCGGGGAGCTGTTTTTT	CASSGAGTFTGELFF
TRBD2	TRBV27	TRBJ2-7	-	TGTGCCAGCACATCTAGCGGGGTCTACGAGCAGTACTTC	CASTSSGVYEQYF
TRBD1	TRBV10-3	TRBJ1-4	-	TGTGCCACCCGGGACAGTAATGAAAAACTGTTTTTT	CATRDSNEKLFF
-	TRBV9	TRBJ1-4	-	TGTGCCAGCAGCGTAGAACAGGGTAATGAAAAACTGTTTTTT	CASSVEQGNEKLFF
TRBD1	TRBV19	TRBJ2-2	-	TGTGCCAGTAGTATAGGGGACAGGGGGCTCACCGGGGAGCTGTTTTTT	CASSIGDRGLTGELFF
-	TRBV5-6	TRBJ2-5	-	TGTGCCAGCAGGCCCCAGGCGATTTGGCAAGAGACCCAGTACTTC	CASRPQAIWQETQYF